A single sample is the source of the 5 T cell receptor beta chains below, sequenced in a study of cytomegalovirus exposure and HLA in healthy donors. Profiling relied on immunoSEQ multiplex PCR, and the TCRdb table lists in-frame clones only, not all of them. The sample lists about 160,000 clones; roughly nine tenths were seen once. Specimen: PBMCs. These receptor sequences come from a woman younger than 35 in good health and CMV-seropositive.

The gene calls are TRBV13 and TRBJ2-3; 8 bases line up with TRBD2. V lost 4 bases, J lost 2 bases, and 5 bases stayed unmatched. The CDR3 has 15 amino acids. The germline V gene encodes CDR1 PRHDT and CDR2 FYEKMQ (reference sequence). The CDR3 sequence is CASSSGTRTTDTQYF. The CDR3 nucleotides are TGTGCCAGCAGCTCGGGGACTAGAACCACAGATACGCAGTATTTT.

The V gene is TRBV6-6, the J gene TRBJ2-3; D possibly corresponds to TRBD2 (5 bases). CDR1 is MNHNY and CDR2 is SVGAGI in the germline V gene (reference sequence). V was clipped by 4 bases and J by 4 bases, with 12 bases between them. The CDR3 is 14 amino acids. The CDR3 region is CASSSDSFPDTQYF. As DNA, the CDR3 is TGTGCCAGCAGTTCGGACTCTTTTCCAGATACGCAGTATTTT.

DNA for the CDR3: TGTGCCAGCACAGACACCGGAAATGAGCAGTTCTTC. This sequence encodes CASTDTGNEQFF. This rearrangement joins TRBV28 to TRBJ2-1; D gene uncertain. CDR3 length equals 12 residues. V dropped 7 bases and J dropped 7 bases, with 11 bases sitting between them. Germline-derived CDR1 and CDR2 are MDHEN and SYDVKM. Full variable domain (remainder filled in from reference TRBV28 and TRBJ2-1): DVKVTQSSRYLVKRTGEKVFLECVQDMDHENMFWYRQDPGLGLRLIYFSYDVKMKEKGDIPEGYSVSREKKERFSLILESASTNQTSMYLCASTDTGNEQFFGPGTRLTVL.

The V gene is TRBV21-1, the J gene TRBJ2-7; whether TRBD1, the table's D call, matches the DNA was not checked. TRBV21-1 is marked as a pseudogene. This CDR3 spans 16 amino acids. CDR3 loop: CASSKVQGFSSYEQYF. The CDR3 DNA sequence: TGTGCCAGCAGCAAAGTACAGGGGTTCTCCTCCTACGAGCAGTACTTC.

This chain joins TRBV5-1 and TRBJ2-1, with 10 positions matching TRBD2. The CDR3 totals 16 residues. Per germline, CDR1 SGHRS and CDR2 YFSETQ. V dropped 0 bases and J dropped 2; count of bases not matched to a gene: 2. In nucleotides, the CDR3 is TGCGCCAGCAGCTTGGTCACTAGCGGGACCTACAATGAGCAGTTCTTC. Translating it yields CASSLVTSGTYNEQFF.